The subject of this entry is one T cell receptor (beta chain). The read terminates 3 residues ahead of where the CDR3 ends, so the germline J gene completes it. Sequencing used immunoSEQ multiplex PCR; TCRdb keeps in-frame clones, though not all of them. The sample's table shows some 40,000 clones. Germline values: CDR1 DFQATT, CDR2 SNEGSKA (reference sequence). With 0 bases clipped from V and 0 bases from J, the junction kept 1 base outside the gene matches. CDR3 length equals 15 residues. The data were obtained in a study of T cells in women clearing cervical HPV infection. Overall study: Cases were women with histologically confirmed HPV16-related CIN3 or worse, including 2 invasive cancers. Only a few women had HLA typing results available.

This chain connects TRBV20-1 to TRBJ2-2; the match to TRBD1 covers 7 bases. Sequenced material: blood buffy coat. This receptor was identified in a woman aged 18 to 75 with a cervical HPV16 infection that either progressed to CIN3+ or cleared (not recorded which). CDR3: CSAREGQSNTGELFF. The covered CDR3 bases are TGCAGTGCTAGAGAGGGACAGTCGAACACCGGGGAG.